This T cell receptor beta chain was retrieved from a study of cytomegalovirus exposure and HLA in healthy donors. The table lists this clone with a few counts. The protocol was immunoSEQ multiplex PCR, while the TCRdb copy is restricted to in-frame clones and leaves out a portion. The table has 190,000 or so clones, about 80% seen once. The CDR3 is made up of 15 amino acids. V lost 2 bases and J lost 8; bases outside the gene matches: 10. Germline-derived CDR1 and CDR2 are SGDLS and YYNGEE. The specimen sequenced was PBMCs. This sequence joins TRBV9 and TRBJ2-1; 7 bases are a match to TRBD1. The receptor was derived from a woman younger than 30 in good health and CMV-seropositive. The CDR3 region is CASSVVQGSFHEQFF. In nucleotides, the CDR3 is TGTGCCAGCAGCGTTGTACAGGGGTCGTTCCATGAGCAGTTCTTC.